The source of this T cell receptor beta chain is a study of blood T cell repertoires in COVID-19 (dated by TCRdb to 2019 to 2021). Some background on the complete study: The collaborator samples originated in the United States, Italy and Spain and spanned the acute and convalescent phases of COVID-19. The prospective study material was composed of cDNA or gDNA derived from T cells, B-cell-depleted T cells, or PBMCs. Deeply sampled blood TCRbeta repertoires from subjects exposed to, actively infected with, or recovered from COVID-19 were included in the dataset. The repertoires were made available in a free public database intended to serve as a resource for research on the immune response to SARS-CoV-2. Samples came from the ongoing ImmuneRACE study (first 160 participants) plus 1,254 subjects from 6 global collaborators. Nearly every sample came with metadata listing a de-identified subject ID, COVID-19 status, age in years and sex. Where available, HLA class I and class II types were taken from metadata supplied by the sample provider and were not determined by assay-based typing. The paper's findings and limits, for the study overall: Clinical and demographic metadata were provided uncurated, with the amount varying by source and participant.

Collaborating institutions collected whole blood in K2EDTA tubes following their own protocols. Collaborator samples were shipped for TCRbeta analysis as frozen whole blood, isolated PBMCs, or DNA extracted from either sample type. TCRbeta CDR3 regions were amplified from genomic DNA by means of the immunoSEQ Assay, a bias-controlled multiplex PCR. The published analysis was carried out like this. Nucleated cell counts per sample were estimated from amplification of reference gene primers within the assay. Sequence reads were collapsed and filtered to measure the absolute abundance of every unique TCRbeta CDR3 rearrangement. For each sample, productive Simpson clonality was calculated by taking the square root of Simpson's diversity index across productive rearrangements. In TCRdb, the immuneACCESS table is reduced to in-frame sequences with V and J assigned. These tables do not hold every clone; where another copy was compared, an unresolved V gene accounts for under half, and the others remain unexplained. Clonal size and the V and J genes are those of that table, whereas D and trimming came from the DNA. This sample holds roughly 300,000 clones; 86% were observed only once. The top ten clonotypes cover around 1.5% of the sample.

As for this clone: Its antigen target is currently unknown. Per-nucleotide qualities are absent, and no much larger clonotype sits a single base away.

Reading from cysteine to phenylalanine, the CDR3 counts 16 amino acids. Only the CDR3 DNA stays, 48 bases, in frame from base 1. Trimming takes 2 bases from V and 7 bases from J, and the germline ends sit 18 bases apart. According to the germline V gene, CDR1 reads MNHNS and CDR2 reads SASEGT. The V and J genes are TRBV6-1 and TRBJ2-1, with no confident D gene call. The sequence derives from a woman aged 50 to 60 with acute or convalescent COVID-19. The specimen was peripheral blood. The DNA reads as follows: TGTGCCAGCAGTGAATTGAGTCAGGTGCTACGTAATGAGCAGTTCTTC. Its protein is CASSELSQVLRNEQFF.